The following is a T cell receptor (beta chain) sequence with its context. CDR3 length: 16 amino acids. V shed 3 bases and J shed 2 bases, with 16 bases lying between them. From germline, CDR1 is LNHNV and CDR2 YYDKDF (reference sequence). This specimen belongs to a study of PD-L1 blockade in urothelial cancer. In the study overall: Males with bladder-origin urothelial cancer constituted about 90% of the roughly 30 patients. A median blood sample held 141,255 T cells and tens of thousands of unique TCRs.

Only in-frame clones appear in the TCRdb table, and some are missing; sequencing was by immunoSEQ multiplex PCR. This table has tens of thousands of clones, about 89% appearing once. The time point denotes: peripheral blood 6 weeks after treatment start. Locally advanced or metastatic urothelial carcinoma was present in patients. This material consisted of PBMCs, taken around atezolizumab (anti-PD-L1) treatment. This rearrangement joins TRBV15 to TRBJ1-1, with a possible D match to TRBD1 (5 bases). This TCR was sampled from a man in his 70s with urothelial cancer. DNA of the CDR3: TGTGCCACCAGCAGGACCCGGGGGGTAACTAACACTGAAGCTTTCTTT. This translates into CATSRTRGVTNTEAFF.